The 27 T cell receptor beta chains listed next were all sequenced from one sample in a study of shared clonotypes between healthy human individuals (TCRdb year 2020). Libraries were made using the immunoSEQ multiplex PCR assay. Drawn from immuneACCESS, this table holds only the in-frame rearrangements with V and J called that TCRdb kept. Clones are partly lost; checked studies trace under half to an unresolved V gene and leave the rest unexplained. Present in this sample are around 2,000,000 clones, approximately 94% of which were seen just once. Approximately 1% of the sample is taken by the ten largest. CD8 naive samples were obtained by positive selection for CCR7 among CD45RO-negative cells, yielding a CD45RA+CCR7+ population from which TemRA cells were excluded. Sequencing was performed on naive CD8+ T cells sorted from blood. What this sample's cell subset or site label stands for: CD45RA+CCR7+. The source is a man between 18 and 35 years old in good health.

This clone was seen once. This chain joins TRBV7-9 and TRBJ2-2; D unclear. This CDR3 comprises 15 residues. The germline gives CDR1 SEHNR, CDR2 FQNEAQ (reference sequence). V lost 5 bases, J lost 6 bases, and 16 bases lay in between. This chain's CDR3 is CASSPRARPPGELFF. Here the CDR3 DNA reads TGTGCCAGCAGCCCCCGGGCCCGCCCCCCCGGGGAGCTGTTTTTT. The variable domain in full, completed from reference TRBV7-9 and TRBJ2-2, reads DTGVSQNPRHKITKRGQNVTFRCDPISEHNRLYWYRQTLGQGPEFLTYFQNEAQLEKSRLLSDRFSAERPKGSFSTLEIQRTEQGDSAMYLCASSPRARPPGELFFGEGSRLTVL.

This chain uses TRBV4-3 with TRBJ2-7, with 7 bases matching TRBD2. Germline CDR1 and CDR2: LGHNA and YSLEER. J gave up 0 bases and V 5 bases, and 16 bases lay outside the gene matches. The CDR3 is 18 residues long. Here the CDR3 DNA reads TGCGCCAGCAGCTTCCTCCCCCCTGCGGGAGAAGGCTCCTACGAGCAGTACTTC. This sequence encodes CASSFLPPAGEGSYEQYF.

This clone occurred once. V gene TRBV4-3 combines with J gene TRBJ1-1; D is possibly TRBD1 (5 bases). Trimming removed 0 bases from V and 3 bases from J, with 11 bases in between. The CDR3 sequence is 15 residues long. Germline V gene sequence: CDR1 LGHNA, CDR2 YSLEER. The CDR3 sequence: CASSQEGVGYTEAFF. DNA for the CDR3: TGCGCCAGCAGCCAAGAGGGGGTTGGGTACACTGAAGCTTTCTTT.

This clone was picked up a small number of times. The CDR3 bases are TGTGCCAGCAATACTCTAGGGGGTAATTCACCCCTCCACTTT. Amino acids: CASNTLGGNSPLHF. V is TRBV27 and J is TRBJ1-6, with D perhaps matching TRBD1 (6 bases). The CDR3 consists of 14 residues. From germline, CDR1 is MNHEY and CDR2 SMNVEV (reference sequence). V was shortened by 7 bases and J by 6 bases, with 13 bases between the two germline ends.

The chain is built from TRBV7-9 and TRBJ2-7; 9 bases agree with TRBD1. The V segment lost 1 base and the J segment 3 bases; nucleotides outside the gene matches: 4. The CDR3 has 15 amino acids. Germline lookup yields CDR1 SEHNR and CDR2 FQNEAQ (reference sequence). CDR3: CASSLGDRVLYEQYF. The CDR3 DNA follows: TGTGCCAGCAGCTTAGGGGACAGGGTACTCTACGAGCAGTACTTC.

The gene calls are TRBV7-3 and TRBJ2-2, with D unresolved. The CDR3 has 17 amino acids. Trimming shortened V by 3 bases and J by 4 bases, and 18 bases separated the two germline ends. Germline lookup yields CDR1 SGHTA and CDR2 FQGTGA. The CDR3 DNA is TGTGCCAGCAGCTTCCCGGACGGAGTTCGTGGCACCGGGGAGCTGTTTTTT. This translates into CASSFPDGVRGTGELFF.

On this clone itself: Other DNA sequences in this specimen translate into the identical CDR3. The CDR3 coding sequence is TGCGCCAGCAGCCAGCTACTAGCGGGAGTGGAGACCCAGTACTTC. Protein product: CASSQLLAGVETQYF. V is TRBV4-3 and J is TRBJ2-5; TRBD2 agrees at 11 bases. V shed 3 bases, J shed 5 bases, and the junction held 5 bases outside the gene matches. The germline gives CDR1 LGHNA, CDR2 YSLEER. The CDR3 has 15 residues.

As DNA, the CDR3 is TGTGCCAGCAGTTTATATCGGACCTCGATAGACGAGCAGTACTTC. This translates into CASSLYRTSIDEQYF. The rearrangement links TRBV27 to TRBJ2-7; no definite D call. The V end lost 1 base, the J end lost 5 bases, and 15 bases lay between the germline ends. The CDR3 contains 15 residues. From germline, CDR1 is MNHEY and CDR2 SMNVEV (reference sequence).

The V and J genes are TRBV4-3 and TRBJ1-2; 9 bases line up with TRBD1. The V and J ends lost 4 bases and 6 bases, in that order; junction bases with no gene match: 12. This CDR3 is 16 amino acids long. The germline V gene encodes CDR1 LGHNA and CDR2 YSLEER. Here the CDR3 DNA reads TGCGCCAGCAGCCCCGCACCCGGGACAGGGTACGATGGCTACACCTTC. Protein sequence: CASSPAPGTGYDGYTF.

The chain uses TRBV14 and TRBJ1-2; TRBD1 matches 7 bases. J gave up 8 bases and V 2 bases, and 11 bases lay outside the gene matches. Per the germline V gene, CDR1 is SGHDN and CDR2 is FVKESK. This CDR3 is 15 amino acids long. CDR3 protein: CASSQLTGARSGYTF. The CDR3, as DNA: TGTGCCAGCAGCCAACTTACAGGGGCGAGAAGCGGCTACACCTTC.

This rearrangement joins TRBV15 to TRBJ2-1; TRBD2 might be the D (6 bases). Germline V gene data show CDR1 as LNHNV and CDR2 as YYDKDF (reference sequence). V lost 4 bases and J lost 6, with 13 bases in between. The CDR3 length is 14 residues. The CDR3 region is CATSTLGGGNEQFF. DNA for the CDR3: TGTGCCACCAGCACCTTGGGGGGAGGCAATGAGCAGTTCTTC.

With respect to this clone: In the same sample, other DNA sequences code for this CDR3. V gene TRBV13 combines with J gene TRBJ1-4, with 12 bases identical to TRBD1. Trimming removed 3 bases from V and 8 bases from J; junction bases left unmatched: 1. CDR1 is PRHDT and CDR2 is FYEKMQ in the germline V gene (reference sequence). The CDR3 runs 14 residues. The CDR3 DNA is TGTGCCAGCAGCTTCGGGACAGGGGGCGAAAAACTGTTTTTT. Its translation: CASSFGTGGEKLFF.

J is TRBJ2-3 and V is TRBV7-9; 7 positions match TRBD2. The CDR3 runs 15 residues. V lost 4 bases and J lost 2; bases outside the gene matches: 6. Germline CDR1 SEHNR, CDR2 FQNEAQ (reference sequence). The CDR3 region is CASSSTSQDTDTQYF. CDR3 in DNA: TGTGCCAGCAGCTCGACTAGCCAGGACACAGATACGCAGTATTTT.

The rearrangement links TRBV7-8 to TRBJ2-3, with TRBD1 matching 9 bases. V was pared by 5 bases and J by 4 bases, with 7 bases of the junction left unmatched. CDR1 and CDR2 from the germline V gene are SGHVS and FQNEAQ. The CDR3 runs 15 residues. DNA for the CDR3: TGTGCCAGCAGCCTCCTGCGGACAGGGGCAGATACGCAGTATTTT. This translates into CASSLLRTGADTQYF.

The rearrangement links TRBV7-2 to TRBJ2-7; 12 bases agree with TRBD2. Germline V gene lookup returns CDR1 SGHTA and CDR2 FQGNSA. The V gene end was trimmed by 3 bases and the J gene end by 3 bases; junction bases not matched to a gene: 6. The CDR3 is made up of 16 amino acids. CDR3: CASSLETSGRFYEQYF. The DNA for the CDR3 is TGTGCCAGCAGCTTGGAGACTAGCGGGAGATTCTACGAGCAGTACTTC. Looking up the rest from reference TRBV7-2 and TRBJ2-7 gives the full variable domain: GAGVSQSPSNKVTEKGKDVELRCDPISGHTALYWYRQSLGQGLEFLIYFQGNSAPDKSGLPSDRFSAERTGGSVSTLTIQRTQQEDSAVYLCASSLETSGRFYEQYFGPGTRLTVT.

This chain uses TRBV29-1 with TRBJ2-2, with D hard to call. Trimming removed 5 bases at V and 6 bases at J, with 19 bases between. This CDR3 is built from 15 residues. Germline loops: CDR1 SQVTM, CDR2 ANQGSEA. This CDR3 is CSVYLPAARAGELFF. In nucleotides, the CDR3 is TGCAGCGTTTATCTCCCTGCTGCCCGGGCCGGGGAGCTGTTTTTT.

The sample holds one count of this clone. The chain is built from TRBV6-1 and TRBJ2-1, with D perhaps given as TRBD1 or TRBD2 (5 bases each). The CDR3 is 14 amino acids. The germline V gene has CDR1 MNHNS and CDR2 SASEGT. Trimming shortened V by 3 bases and J by 8 bases, and 14 bases separated the two germline ends. CDR3 in DNA: TGTGCCAGCAGTGACAGGGAGTTGGTAGATGAGCAGTTCTTC. This encodes CASSDRELVDEQFF.

This chain connects TRBV6-6 to TRBJ1-4; D unresolved. This CDR3 region has 15 residues. Trimming removed 0 bases from V and 4 bases from J, with 9 bases in between. The V gene's germline CDR1 is MNHNY and CDR2 SVGAGI (reference sequence). The DNA of the CDR3 is TGTGCCAGCAGTTACTCTCCAGACCTTAATGAAAAACTGTTTTTT. This translates into CASSYSPDLNEKLFF.

The CDR3 is CAGGLAGGPYNEQFF. In DNA form, the CDR3 reads TGTGCCGGGGGACTAGCGGGAGGCCCCTACAATGAGCAGTTCTTC. This chain joins TRBV7-9 and TRBJ2-1, with TRBD2 matching over 15 bases. The CDR3 runs to 15 residues. With 11 bases clipped from V and 2 bases from J, the junction kept 4 bases outside the gene matches. The V gene's germline CDR1 is SEHNR and CDR2 FQNEAQ (reference sequence).

The rearrangement links TRBV6-1 to TRBJ2-1; TRBD2 agrees at 8 bases. The CDR3 covers 15 residues. Germline CDR1 and CDR2: MNHNS and SASEGT. The V and J ends lost 10 bases and 10 bases, in that order; junction bases with no gene match: 18. The CDR3 is CATSSSSSGSREQFF. Here the CDR3 DNA reads TGTGCCACCTCCTCGTCCTCCAGCGGGAGTAGGGAGCAGTTCTTC.

The chain combines TRBV13 with TRBJ2-1, with D unclear. This CDR3 is built from 12 residues. The germline CDR1 and CDR2 sequences are PRHDT and FYEKMQ (reference sequence). The germline V and J ends were trimmed by 2 bases and 10 bases, with 9 bases remaining between them. The CDR3 sequence is CASSLIQEEQFF. The CDR3 bases are TGTGCCAGCAGCTTAATCCAGGAAGAGCAGTTCTTC.

The chain has TRBV11-2 and TRBJ1-1; 8 positions match TRBD1. CDR3 length: 13 residues. Per germline, CDR1 SGHAT and CDR2 FQNNGV. The junction had 2 bases not matched to a gene; V was cut back by 1 base and J by 7 bases. The CDR3 loop reads CASSLGTGSEAFF. CDR3 sequence (DNA): TGTGCCAGCAGCTTAGGGACAGGGAGTGAAGCTTTCTTT.

This chain joins TRBV9 and TRBJ2-1; D call uncertain. The length of the CDR3 is 15 residues. With 0 bases removed from V and 4 bases from J, the gap between germline ends came to 11 bases. From germline, CDR1 is SGDLS and CDR2 YYNGEE. The CDR3 coding sequence is TGTGCCAGCAGCGTAGTTACAGCAAAATACAATGAGCAGTTCTTC. It specifies CASSVVTAKYNEQFF.

The chain employs TRBV28 and TRBJ2-3; D remains unclear. The CDR3 consists of 14 residues. Between the trimmed V and J ends, which lost 1 base and 1 base, there was a span of 6 bases. Germline assignment: CDR1 MDHEN and CDR2 SYDVKM. CDR3 amino acids: CASSLYAGTDTQYF. CDR3 DNA sequence: TGTGCCAGCAGTTTATATGCCGGCACAGATACGCAGTATTTT.

The chain recombines TRBV7-8 with TRBJ2-4; tentative D call: TRBD2 (6 bases). The CDR3 sequence is 16 residues long. CDR1 is SGHVS, CDR2 FQNEAQ, per germline. Trimming pared 1 base from V and 7 bases from J, leaving 17 bases between. The CDR3 sequence: CASSLVDGGGGNIQYF. In DNA, the CDR3 is TGTGCCAGCAGCTTAGTGGACGGCGGTGGGGGGAACATTCAGTACTTC.

J is TRBJ2-1 and V is TRBV21-1; the table's D call, TRBD1, was not checked against the DNA. TRBV21-1 is designated a pseudogene. CDR3 length: 18 amino acids. Here the CDR3 DNA reads TGTGCCAGCAGCAAGCCCCCCGAGGACATAAGCTCCTACAATGAGCAGTTCTTC. Translating it yields CASSKPPEDISSYNEQFF.

V gene TRBV5-1 combines with J gene TRBJ2-3; no clear D gene. The V and J ends lost 3 bases and 1 base respectively, with 12 bases between them. The germline CDR1 and CDR2 sequences are SGHRS and YFSETQ. The CDR3 has 15 amino acids. CDR3 sequence: CASSSGASGTDTQYF. The CDR3 DNA reads as TGCGCCAGCAGCTCGGGTGCCAGTGGCACAGATACGCAGTATTTT.